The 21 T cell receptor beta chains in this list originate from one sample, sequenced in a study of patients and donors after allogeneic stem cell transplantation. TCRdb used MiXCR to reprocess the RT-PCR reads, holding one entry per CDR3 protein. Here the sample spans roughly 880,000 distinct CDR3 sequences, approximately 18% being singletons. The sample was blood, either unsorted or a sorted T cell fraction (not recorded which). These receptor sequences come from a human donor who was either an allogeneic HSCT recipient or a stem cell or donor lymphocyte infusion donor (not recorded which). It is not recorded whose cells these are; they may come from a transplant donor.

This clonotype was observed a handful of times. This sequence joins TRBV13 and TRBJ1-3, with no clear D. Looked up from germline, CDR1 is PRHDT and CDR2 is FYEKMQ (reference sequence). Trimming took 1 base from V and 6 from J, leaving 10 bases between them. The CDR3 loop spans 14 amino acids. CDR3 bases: TGTGCCAGCAGCTTAGTCCTCAACGAAAACACCATATATTTT. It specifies CASSLVLNENTIYF.

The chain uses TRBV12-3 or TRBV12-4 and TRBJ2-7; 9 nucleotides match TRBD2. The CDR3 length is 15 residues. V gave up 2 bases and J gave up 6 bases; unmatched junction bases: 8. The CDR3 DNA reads TGTGCCAGCAGTTTACGCGGGAGGGCCGCCCCCGAGCAGTACTTC. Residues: CASSLRGRAAPEQYF.

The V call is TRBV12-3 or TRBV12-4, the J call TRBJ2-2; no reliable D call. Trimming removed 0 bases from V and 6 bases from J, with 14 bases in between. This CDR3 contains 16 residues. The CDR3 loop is CASSLAPGGLAGELFF. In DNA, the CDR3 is TGTGCCAGCAGTTTAGCGCCAGGCGGCTTAGCCGGGGAGCTGTTTTTT.

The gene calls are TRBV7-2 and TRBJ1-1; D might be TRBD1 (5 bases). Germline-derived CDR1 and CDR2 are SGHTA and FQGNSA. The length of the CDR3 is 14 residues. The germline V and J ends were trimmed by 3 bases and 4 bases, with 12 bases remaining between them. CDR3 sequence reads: CASSFWGTSTEAFF. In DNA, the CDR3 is TGTGCCAGCAGCTTTTGGGGGACGAGCACTGAAGCTTTCTTT.

CDR3 in DNA: TGTGCCAGCAGTGCGTTGGGATCAGGGAATGAGCAGTTCTTC. It encodes CASSALGSGNEQFF. The J gene is TRBJ2-1, the V gene TRBV25-1; tentatively, D is TRBD1 (5 bases). This CDR3 has 14 amino acids. Trimming took off 4 bases at V and 7 bases at J, with 14 bases between the two ends. The germline CDR1 and CDR2 sequences are MGHDK and SYGVNS.

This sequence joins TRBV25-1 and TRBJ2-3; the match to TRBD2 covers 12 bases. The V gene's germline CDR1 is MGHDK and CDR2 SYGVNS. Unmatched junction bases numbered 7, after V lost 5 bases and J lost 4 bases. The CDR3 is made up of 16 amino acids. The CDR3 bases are TGTGCCAGCAGTTTACGGACTAGCGGGAACCCAGATACGCAGTATTTT. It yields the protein CASSLRTSGNPDTQYF.

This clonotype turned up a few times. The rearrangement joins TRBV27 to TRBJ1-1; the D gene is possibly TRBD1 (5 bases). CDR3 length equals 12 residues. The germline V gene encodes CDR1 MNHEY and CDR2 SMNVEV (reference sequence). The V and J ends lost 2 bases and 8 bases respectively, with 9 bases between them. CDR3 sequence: CASSLGAGEAFF. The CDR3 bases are TGTGCCAGCAGTTTAGGGGCTGGGGAAGCTTTCTTT.

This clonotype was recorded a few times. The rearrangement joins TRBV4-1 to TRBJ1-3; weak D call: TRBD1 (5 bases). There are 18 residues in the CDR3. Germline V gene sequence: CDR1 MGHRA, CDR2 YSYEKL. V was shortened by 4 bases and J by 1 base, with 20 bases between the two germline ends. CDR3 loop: CASSLITAGGSSGNTIYF. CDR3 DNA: TGCGCCAGCAGCCTCATAACCGCCGGGGGATCTTCTGGAAACACCATATATTTT.

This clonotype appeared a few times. The CDR3, as DNA: TGTGCCAGCGCTTTGTGGGGGGGCTCCTACAATGAGCAGTTCTTC. It yields the protein CASALWGGSYNEQFF. V usage is TRBV6-1 and J usage is TRBJ2-1, with 7 bases that match TRBD2. CDR1 is MNHNS, CDR2 SASEGT, per germline. Trimming removed 8 bases from V and 0 bases from J; junction bases left unmatched: 7. This CDR3 comprises 15 residues.

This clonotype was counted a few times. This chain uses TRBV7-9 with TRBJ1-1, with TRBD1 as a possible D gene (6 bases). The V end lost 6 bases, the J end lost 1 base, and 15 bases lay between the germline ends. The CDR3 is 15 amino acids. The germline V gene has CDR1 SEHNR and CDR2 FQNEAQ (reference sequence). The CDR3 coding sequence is TGTGCCAGCAGTTCCACCGGGACACCGAACACTGAAGCTTTCTTT. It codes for CASSSTGTPNTEAFF.

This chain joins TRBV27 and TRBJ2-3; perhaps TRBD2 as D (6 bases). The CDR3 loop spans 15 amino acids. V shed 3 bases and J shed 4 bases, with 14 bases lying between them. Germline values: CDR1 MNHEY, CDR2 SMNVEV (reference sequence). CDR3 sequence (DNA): TGTGCCAGCAGTTTCCACCGGGGAGGCGCAGATACGCAGTATTTT. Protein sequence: CASSFHRGGADTQYF.

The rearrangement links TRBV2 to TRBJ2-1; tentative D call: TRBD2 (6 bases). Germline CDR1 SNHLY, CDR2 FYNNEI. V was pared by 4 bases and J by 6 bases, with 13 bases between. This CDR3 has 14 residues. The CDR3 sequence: CASSGGAKGNEQFF. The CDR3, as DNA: TGTGCCAGCAGTGGCGGGGCTAAAGGCAATGAGCAGTTCTTC.

The CDR3 spells CASSLALAGPQHF. CDR3 in DNA: TGTGCCAGCAGTTTAGCGCTAGCGGGTCCCCAGCATTTT. The chain carries TRBV12-3 or TRBV12-4 and TRBJ1-5; D remains unclear. Trimming shortened V by 0 bases and J by 10 bases, and 10 bases separated the two germline ends. The CDR3 sequence is 13 residues long.

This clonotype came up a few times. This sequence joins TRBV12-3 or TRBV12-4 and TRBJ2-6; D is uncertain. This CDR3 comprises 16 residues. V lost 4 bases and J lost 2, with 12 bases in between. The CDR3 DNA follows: TGTGCCAGCAGTTCGGACGCCGTAACTGGGGCCAACGTCCTGACTTTC. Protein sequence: CASSSDAVTGANVLTF.

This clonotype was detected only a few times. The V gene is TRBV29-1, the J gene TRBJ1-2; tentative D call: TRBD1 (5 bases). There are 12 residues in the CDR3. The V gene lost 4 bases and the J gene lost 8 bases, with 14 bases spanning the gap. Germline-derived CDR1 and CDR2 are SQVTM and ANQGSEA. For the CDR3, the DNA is TGCAGCGTTGGGACAAGAGCTGGCGGCTACACCTTC. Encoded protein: CSVGTRAGGYTF.

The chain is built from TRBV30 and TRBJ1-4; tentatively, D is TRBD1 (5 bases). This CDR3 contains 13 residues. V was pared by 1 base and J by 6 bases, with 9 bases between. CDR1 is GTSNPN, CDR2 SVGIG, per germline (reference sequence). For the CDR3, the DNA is TGTGCCTGGAGTGAGGACAATTATGAAAAACTGTTTTTT. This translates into CAWSEDNYEKLFF.

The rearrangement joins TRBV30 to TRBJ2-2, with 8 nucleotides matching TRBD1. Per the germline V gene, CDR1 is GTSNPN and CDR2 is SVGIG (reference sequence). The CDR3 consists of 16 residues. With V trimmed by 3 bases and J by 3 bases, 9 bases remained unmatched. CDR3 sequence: CAWRPGDRLYTGELFF. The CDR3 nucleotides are TGTGCCTGGAGGCCGGGGGACAGGCTCTACACCGGGGAGCTGTTTTTT.

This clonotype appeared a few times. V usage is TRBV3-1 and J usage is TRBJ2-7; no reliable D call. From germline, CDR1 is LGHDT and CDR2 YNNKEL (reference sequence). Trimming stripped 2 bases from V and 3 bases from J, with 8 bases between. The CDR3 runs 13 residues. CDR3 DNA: TGTGCCAGCAGCCAACTTTGGGGCTACGAGCAGTACTTC. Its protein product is CASSQLWGYEQYF.

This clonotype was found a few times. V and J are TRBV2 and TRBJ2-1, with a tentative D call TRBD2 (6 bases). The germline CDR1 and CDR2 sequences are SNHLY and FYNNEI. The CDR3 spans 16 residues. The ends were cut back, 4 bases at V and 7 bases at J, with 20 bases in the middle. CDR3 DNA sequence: TGTGCCAGCAGTGGGGGACTCCTAACAGGAGGAAATGAGCAGTTCTTC. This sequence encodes CASSGGLLTGGNEQFF. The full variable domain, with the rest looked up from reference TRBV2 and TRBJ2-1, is EPEVTQTPSHQVTQMGQEVILRCVPISNHLYFYWYRQILGQKVEFLVSFYNNEISEKSEIFDDQFSVERPDGSNFTLKIRSTKLEDSAMYFCASSGGLLTGGNEQFFGPGTRLTVL.

The CDR3 reads CSVPYMDRGPYYGYTF. The DNA of the CDR3 is TGCAGCGTCCCTTACATGGACAGGGGGCCCTACTATGGCTACACCTTC. The genes are TRBV29-1 and TRBJ1-2, with 11 nucleotides matching TRBD1. With V trimmed by 6 bases and J by 3 bases, 12 bases remained unmatched. This CDR3 has 16 amino acids. Looked up from germline, CDR1 is SQVTM and CDR2 is ANQGSEA.

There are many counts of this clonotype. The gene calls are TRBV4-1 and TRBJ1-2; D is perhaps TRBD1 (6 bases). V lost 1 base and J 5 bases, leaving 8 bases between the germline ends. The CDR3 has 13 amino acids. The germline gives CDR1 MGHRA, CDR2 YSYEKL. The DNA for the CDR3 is TGCGCCAGCAGCCAAGGGACAGAATATGGCTACACCTTC. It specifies CASSQGTEYGYTF.